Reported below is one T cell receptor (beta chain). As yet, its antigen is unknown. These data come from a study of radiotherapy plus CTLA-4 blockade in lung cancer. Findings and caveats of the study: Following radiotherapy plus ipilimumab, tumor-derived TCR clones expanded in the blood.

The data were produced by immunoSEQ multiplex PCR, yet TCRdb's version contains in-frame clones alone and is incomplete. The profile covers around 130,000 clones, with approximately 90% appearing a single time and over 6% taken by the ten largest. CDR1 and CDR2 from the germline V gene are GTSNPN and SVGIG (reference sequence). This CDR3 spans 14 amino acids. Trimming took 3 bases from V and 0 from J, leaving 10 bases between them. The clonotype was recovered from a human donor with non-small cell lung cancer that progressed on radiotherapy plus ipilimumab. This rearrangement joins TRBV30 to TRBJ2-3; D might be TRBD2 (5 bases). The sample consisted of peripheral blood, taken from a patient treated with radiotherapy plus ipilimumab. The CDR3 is CAWSRGQSTDTQYF. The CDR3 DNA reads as TGTGCCTGGAGCAGAGGGCAAAGCACAGATACGCAGTATTTT.